What follows are 27 T cell receptor beta chains derived from one specimen sequenced in a study of blood T cell repertoires in COVID-19. Generated by immunoSEQ multiplex PCR, the TCRdb table keeps only in-frame clones and is missing some. This sample has about 400,000 clones; around 90% occur once, and the top ten carry 2% to 2.5%. Material: PBMCs or T cells enriched from blood (not recorded which). Receptors originate from a woman aged 40-49 years with acute COVID-19.

The rearrangement joins TRBV5-4 to TRBJ2-3, with D possibly matching TRBD1 (5 bases). The germline V and J ends were trimmed by 5 bases and 4 bases, with 23 bases remaining between them. This CDR3 comprises 17 residues. Germline CDR1 and CDR2: SGHNT and YYREEE (reference sequence). The CDR3 DNA reads TGTGCCAGCAGACCCAAAGGGGCTCGGAGAAGGGCAGATACGCAGTATTTT. Residues: CASRPKGARRRADTQYF.

The CDR3 protein is CASSQAGGLGETQYF. The DNA of the CDR3 is TGTGCCAGCAGCCAGGCCGGGGGTTTGGGAGAGACCCAGTACTTC. The genes are TRBV4-2 and TRBJ2-5, with D tentatively TRBD2 (6 bases). The CDR3 is 15 residues long. V was clipped by 3 bases and J by 4 bases, with 15 bases between them. The germline V gene has CDR1 LGHNA and CDR2 YNFKEQ.

The CDR3 region has the DNA TGTGCCAGCAGCTCGGAGCGGGGGGGAAACACCGGGGAGCTGTTTTTT. Amino acids: CASSSERGGNTGELFF. The chain joins TRBV7-9 to TRBJ2-2; 10 bases agree with TRBD2. Germline CDR1 reads SEHNR; CDR2 reads FQNEAQ (reference sequence). V was clipped by 4 bases and J by 2 bases; unmatched bases: 4. The CDR3 has 16 residues.

In this sample, this clone turned up once. The rearrangement joins TRBV13 to TRBJ1-3, with D unclear. CDR3 length: 15 amino acids. Trimming left V 1 base short and J 4 bases short, with 11 bases between. CDR1 PRHDT and CDR2 FYEKMQ come from the germline V gene (reference sequence). CDR3 sequence reads: CASSLVAGSGNTIYF. As DNA, the CDR3 is TGTGCCAGCAGCTTAGTCGCCGGGTCGGGAAACACCATATATTTT. Looking up the rest from reference TRBV13 and TRBJ1-3 gives the full variable domain: AAGVIQSPRHLIKEKRETATLKCYPIPRHDTVYWYQQGPGQDPQFLISFYEKMQSDKGSIPDRFSAQQFSDYHSELNMSSLELGDSALYFCASSLVAGSGNTIYFGEGSWLTVV.

The chain recombines TRBV30 with TRBJ1-6; tentative D call: TRBD1 (6 bases). The CDR3 has 16 residues. CDR1 GTSNPN and CDR2 SVGIG come from the germline V gene (reference sequence). Trimming cost V 2 bases and J 7 bases, with 18 bases left between them. The CDR3 nucleotides are TGTGCCTGGAGTAAGAAGGGGGTTAATGTCAATTCACCCCTCCACTTT. This codes for CAWSKKGVNVNSPLHF. The full variable domain, rest sourced from reference TRBV30 and TRBJ1-6, is SQTIHQWPATLVQPVGSPLSLECTVEGTSNPNLYWYRQAAGRGLQLLFYSVGIGQISSEVPQNLSASRPQDRQFILSSKKLLLSDSGFYLCAWSKKGVNVNSPLHFGNGTRLTVT.

The CDR3 sequence is CASTKGQGSYEQYF. For the CDR3, the DNA is TGTGCCAGCACTAAGGGACAGGGCTCCTACGAGCAGTACTTC. The gene calls are TRBV6-5 and TRBJ2-7; 9 bases agree with TRBD1. After removal of 7 bases from V and 0 bases from J, the junction contained 4 bases not matched to a gene. The CDR3 covers 14 residues. The germline CDR1 and CDR2 sequences are MNHEY and SVGAGI.

Only one count was recorded for this clone. This chain's CDR3 is CASSSKGGSETQYF. The CDR3, as DNA: TGTGCCAGCAGCTCAAAAGGGGGCTCGGAGACCCAGTACTTC. This chain connects TRBV5-4 to TRBJ2-5; 7 bases match TRBD1. Trimming took 3 bases from V and 5 from J; bases not matched to a gene: 7. The CDR3 totals 14 residues. Germline V gives CDR1 SGHNT, CDR2 YYREEE (reference sequence).

As concerns this clone: Distinct nucleotide sequences in the sample also encode this CDR3. DNA of the CDR3: TGTGCCAGCAGCTTGGTAGGAGGCGAGCAGTACTTC. Translating gives CASSLVGGEQYF. This sequence joins TRBV5-4 and TRBJ2-7, with D possibly matching TRBD2 (5 bases). CDR1 and CDR2 from the germline V gene are SGHNT and YYREEE (reference sequence). V dropped 0 bases and J dropped 6 bases, with 7 bases sitting between them. This CDR3 has 12 residues.

The chain has TRBV30 and TRBJ2-1, with D unclear. The germline V gene has CDR1 GTSNPN and CDR2 SVGIG (reference sequence). The CDR3 contains 12 residues. The ends were cut back, 1 base at V and 3 bases at J, with 4 bases in the middle. The CDR3: CAWSAVYNEQFF. The CDR3 nucleotides are TGTGCCTGGAGTGCAGTCTACAATGAGCAGTTCTTC.

This clone was counted only a few times. The chain combines TRBV4-1 with TRBJ1-5; 8 bases align to TRBD1. The V and J ends lost 3 bases and 4 bases, in that order; junction bases with no gene match: 2. Germline CDR1 MGHRA, CDR2 YSYEKL. The CDR3 totals 14 residues. This CDR3 reads CASSQGDRNQPQHF. The CDR3, as DNA: TGCGCCAGCAGCCAGGGGGACAGGAATCAGCCCCAGCATTTT.

The chain links TRBV28 to TRBJ1-5, with a weak D call TRBD1 (5 bases). V was pared by 2 bases and J by 6 bases, with 17 bases between. Germline values: CDR1 MDHEN, CDR2 SYDVKM. The CDR3 has 16 amino acids. CDR3 sequence reads: CASSLGFPRVGQPQHF. DNA for the CDR3: TGTGCCAGCAGTTTAGGGTTTCCCAGGGTGGGTCAGCCCCAGCATTTT.

This clone has only one observation. The chain couples TRBV19 to TRBJ2-1; 12 bases line up with TRBD1. Germline CDR1 is LNHDA and CDR2 is SQIVND (reference sequence). The CDR3 covers 14 residues. V was clipped by 5 bases and J by 9 bases; unmatched bases: 5. The CDR3 DNA sequence: TGTGCCAGTAGTCGGGACAGGGGGCGTGGTGAGCAGTTCTTC. Amino acids: CASSRDRGRGEQFF.

The chain has TRBV7-2 and TRBJ1-2, with 7 bases matching TRBD1. The CDR3 contains 14 residues. Germline V gene lookup returns CDR1 SGHTA and CDR2 FQGNSA. Trimming took 1 base from V and 3 from J; bases not matched to a gene: 2. CDR3 nucleotide sequence: TGTGCCAGCAGCTTAGACAGGGGAGACTATGGCTACACCTTC. This encodes CASSLDRGDYGYTF.

The chain recombines TRBV13 with TRBJ1-2, with 7 bases matching TRBD1. The CDR3 has 16 amino acids. Germline lookup yields CDR1 PRHDT and CDR2 FYEKMQ (reference sequence). Losses at the gene ends were 3 bases for V and 0 bases for J; bases not matched to a gene: 7. The DNA for the CDR3 is TGTGCCAGCAGCTTGTCCCCGGGACAGCCTAACTATGGCTACACCTTC. Protein product: CASSLSPGQPNYGYTF. The full variable domain, with the rest looked up from reference TRBV13 and TRBJ1-2, is AAGVIQSPRHLIKEKRETATLKCYPIPRHDTVYWYQQGPGQDPQFLISFYEKMQSDKGSIPDRFSAQQFSDYHSELNMSSLELGDSALYFCASSLSPGQPNYGYTFGSGTRLTVV.

This sequence joins TRBV29-1 and TRBJ2-3, with 10 bases identical to TRBD2. The CDR3 is 15 amino acids. Germline assignment: CDR1 SQVTM and CDR2 ANQGSEA. With V trimmed by 2 bases and J by 4 bases, 6 bases remained unmatched. The chain's CDR3 is CSVELSGGAPDTQYF. The CDR3 nucleotides are TGCAGCGTTGAACTCAGCGGGGGGGCCCCAGATACGCAGTATTTT.

The genes are TRBV6-5 and TRBJ1-3, with D unclear. Germline V gives CDR1 MNHEY, CDR2 SVGAGI. The germline V and J ends were trimmed by 5 bases and 0 bases, with 8 bases remaining between them. The CDR3 has 14 amino acids. The CDR3 DNA sequence: TGTGCCAGCAGTATACAGCTCTCTGGAAACACCATATATTTT. Encoded protein: CASSIQLSGNTIYF.

This clone was seen just once. V and J are TRBV2 and TRBJ1-2; possible D gene TRBD1, 6 bases. V lost 8 bases and J lost 10, with 17 bases in between. Germline V CDR1 and CDR2: SNHLY, FYNNEI. The CDR3 totals 12 residues. This chain's CDR3 is CASGGVGRDYTF. The CDR3 DNA reads as TGTGCCAGCGGGGGCGTCGGGAGGGACTACACCTTC.

V gene TRBV15 combines with J gene TRBJ1-2; D might be TRBD1 (6 bases). The V gene lost 1 base and the J gene lost 0 bases, with 9 bases spanning the gap. This CDR3 contains 15 residues. Germline V gives CDR1 LNHNV, CDR2 YYDKDF (reference sequence). The DNA for the CDR3 is TGTGCCACCAGCAGAGGGACAGACGCTAACTATGGCTACACCTTC. Its protein product is CATSRGTDANYGYTF. The full variable domain, completed using reference TRBV15 and TRBJ1-2, is DAMVIQNPRYQVTQFGKPVTLSCSQTLNHNVMYWYQQKSSQAPKLLFHYYDKDFNNEADTPDNFQSRRPNTSFCFLDIRSPGLGDTAMYLCATSRGTDANYGYTFGSGTRLTVV.

The J gene is TRBJ2-7, the V gene TRBV6-5, with TRBD1 identical over 7 bases. This CDR3 contains 12 residues. Germline CDR1 MNHEY, CDR2 SVGAGI. Trimming removed 9 bases from V and 5 bases from J; junction bases left unmatched: 7. CDR3 DNA sequence: TGTGCCAGTACGGACAGGTTAAACGAGCAGTACTTC. It translates to CASTDRLNEQYF.

The chain joins TRBV10-2 to TRBJ2-3; 11 nucleotides line up with TRBD2. This CDR3 has 16 residues. Unmatched junction bases numbered 10, after V lost 3 bases and J lost 8 bases. CDR1 is WSHSY and CDR2 is SAAADI in the germline V gene. CDR3 nucleotide sequence: TGCGCCAGCAGTGACCCCCTAGCGGGGGGTCTTGGTACGCAGTATTTT. It encodes CASSDPLAGGLGTQYF.

The CDR3 DNA reads TGTGCCAGTAGCCCTGGGGGGGCAGATACGCAGTATTTT. Translated: CASSPGGADTQYF. The rearrangement uses TRBV19 and TRBJ2-3, with 7 bases matching TRBD2. Germline V gene lookup returns CDR1 LNHDA and CDR2 SQIVND (reference sequence). The trim removed 6 bases at V and 4 bases at J, leaving 4 bases unmatched. The CDR3 contains 13 residues. The variable domain in full, with the rest retrieved from reference TRBV19 and TRBJ2-3, is DGGITQSPKYLFRKEGQNVTLSCEQNLNHDAMYWYRQDPGQGLRLIYYSQIVNDFQKGDIAEGYSVSREKKESFPLTVTSAQKNPTAFYLCASSPGGADTQYFGPGTRLTVL.

This clone appeared a single time. The chain is built from TRBV3-1 (or the pseudogene TRBV3-2) and TRBJ1-5; TRBD1 aligns across 8 bases. Trimming at V came to 1 base and at J to 0 bases, leaving 2 bases not matched to a gene. Germline assignment: CDR1 LGHDT and CDR2 YNNKEL (reference sequence). The CDR3 is 16 residues long. CDR3 loop: CASSQGQGHSNQPQHF. The CDR3 bases are TGTGCCAGCAGCCAAGGACAGGGGCATAGCAATCAGCCCCAGCATTTT.

This chain joins TRBV7-2 and TRBJ2-2, with 8 bases identical to TRBD1. Trimming removed 6 bases from V and 6 bases from J; junction bases left unmatched: 12. The length of the CDR3 is 16 residues. CDR1 SGHTA and CDR2 FQGNSA come from the germline V gene. The CDR3 is CASRLLGGDRSGELFF. The CDR3 coding sequence is TGTGCCAGCAGACTATTAGGTGGGGACAGGTCCGGGGAGCTGTTTTTT.

This clone has just one count. The V call is TRBV3-1 (or the pseudogene TRBV3-2), the J call TRBJ1-5, with D uncertain. This CDR3 is 19 amino acids long. Per germline, CDR1 LGHDT and CDR2 YNNKEL (reference sequence). Trimming cost V 1 base and J 7 bases, with 26 bases left between them. The CDR3 sequence is CASSQGFRLEDLTEQPQHF. CDR3 DNA: TGTGCCAGCAGCCAAGGTTTTCGGCTCGAGGATCTCACCGAGCAGCCCCAGCATTTT.

Comments on this clone: Different DNA sequences within this sample yield the same CDR3. V is TRBV12-3 or TRBV12-4 and J is TRBJ2-7; maybe TRBD1 (6 bases). The CDR3 has 12 amino acids. V was trimmed by 6 bases and J by 0 bases, leaving 6 bases between them. The CDR3 nucleotides read TGTGCCAGCAGCAGGGGCTCCTACGAGCAGTACTTC. This encodes CASSRGSYEQYF.

This clone has a handful of counts. The CDR3 region has the DNA TGCAGCATTAAGGACAGGGAGAACTATGGCTACACCTTC. Translation: CSIKDRENYGYTF. This chain links TRBV29-1 with TRBJ1-2; 8 bases are shared with TRBD1. Germline values: CDR1 SQVTM, CDR2 ANQGSEA. Germline trimming cut 8 bases from V and 2 bases from J; bases unmatched to any gene: 7. The CDR3 covers 13 residues. Drawing the rest from reference TRBV29-1 and TRBJ1-2, the complete variable domain is SAVISQKPSRDICQRGTSLTIQCQVDSQVTMMFWYRQQPGQSLTLIATANQGSEATYESGFVIDKFPISRPNLTFSTLTVSNMSPEDSSIYLCSIKDRENYGYTFGSGTRLTVV.

The chain joins TRBV25-1 to TRBJ1-4; a weak D match, TRBD1 (6 bases). The CDR3 is 16 residues long. Trimming took off 1 base at V and 6 bases at J, with 15 bases between the two ends. Germline V gene data show CDR1 as MGHDK and CDR2 as SYGVNS. In nucleotides, the CDR3 is TGTGCCAGCAGTGAATCATTGGGACAAGGGGATGAAAAACTGTTTTTT. It encodes CASSESLGQGDEKLFF.